Sequencing of this T cell receptor beta chain was carried out in a study of response to subunit inactivated influenza vaccine. This clonotype has more than one count but fewer than ten. Antigen: not known. Overall study results and limits: Only a handful of new T cells, the authors suggested, are recruited with each seasonal influenza vaccination.

TCRdb called the RT-PCR reads again in MiXCR, with one record for every CDR3 protein. Here the sample spans approximately 170,000 distinct CDR3 sequences, 12% being singletons. The CDR3 is 17 amino acids. CDR1 is SNHLY and CDR2 is FYNNEI in the germline V gene. Trimming left V 4 bases short and J 4 bases short, with 23 bases between. The same sample was also used in a study of T cells expressing NK-cell markers. That publication notes: It was by 5'RACE template switching with UMIs that TCR beta cDNA was made. In a group of about 6 donors, dominant NKG2C+ clonotypes represented about 1.0-7.5% of CD8+ T cells.

This clonotype was obtained from a man aged 50 or older who received an inactivated influenza vaccine. The material sequenced was CD8+ T cells sorted from PBMCs, taken about 13 days after vaccination. The chain recombines TRBV2 with TRBJ2-7; D might be TRBD1 (5 bases). CDR3 sequence: CASSAGFLTVSRYEQYF. CDR3 bases: TGTGCCAGCAGTGCTGGTTTCCTGACAGTTTCCCGATACGAGCAGTACTTC. Using reference TRBV2 and TRBJ2-7 for the parts outside the CDR3, the full variable domain is EPEVTQTPSHQVTQMGQEVILRCVPISNHLYFYWYRQILGQKVEFLVSFYNNEISEKSEIFDDQFSVERPDGSNFTLKIRSTKLEDSAMYFCASSAGFLTVSRYEQYFGPGTRLTVT.